A selection of T cell receptor beta chains follows, all from one sample in a study of blood T cells in healthy people across ages. TCRdb re-called the 5' RACE reads with MiXCR, one entry per CDR3 protein. The sample contains roughly 800,000 distinct CDR3 sequences, just under 25% of which appear only once. The sample also formed part of further work on T cells of mothers and their children.

The sequenced sample consisted of blood. These TCRs come from a boy aged 5-17 years in good health. The CDR3 runs from the conserved cysteine through the conserved F or W. D genes are given only for firm matches. Expanded clones get a size class; other rows say once, few or many, or leave the size out.

D,size,J,V,DNA,CDR3
-,few,TRBJ2-5,TRBV20-1,TGCAGTGCTAGAGATACCGCGGGGAGGGAGACCCAGTACTTC,CSARDTAGRETQYF
-,-,TRBJ2-1,TRBV28,TGTGCCAGCAGTGTGGGGGCGGCCCGTACGGGGGAGCAGTTCTTC,CASSVGAARTGEQFF
TRBD1,-,TRBJ2-7,TRBV7-2,TGTGCCAGCAGCATAGCTGCCGGGACAGGAAAACACGAGCAGTACTTC,CASSIAAGTGKHEQYF
TRBD2,-,TRBJ2-3,TRBV6-1,TGTGCCAGCAGTGACGGACTAGGGCCAAGCACAGATACGCAGTATTTT,CASSDGLGPSTDTQYF
TRBD2,few,TRBJ2-1,TRBV5-1,TGCGCCAGCAGCTTGGAAGGGGAACTAGCGGGAGTCTCTTCCTACAATGAGCAGTTCTTC,CASSLEGELAGVSSYNEQFF
-,-,TRBJ2-1,TRBV7-6,TGTGCCAGCAGCGTAGTCAGCAGTGGTCCCAATGAGCAGTTCTTC,CASSVVSSGPNEQFF
-,-,TRBJ2-2,TRBV21-1,TGTGCCAGCAGCAAACCGGGGGCGAACACCGGGGAGCTGTTTTTT,CASSKPGANTGELFF
-,-,TRBJ2-5,TRBV12-3/TRBV12-4,TGTGCCAGCAGGGCATGGGGGGTACAAGAGACCCAGTACTTC,CASRAWGVQETQYF
TRBD1,-,TRBJ2-1,TRBV28,TGTGCCAGCAGACTAGGGACAGTGGCCTACAATGAGCAGTTCTTC,CASRLGTVAYNEQFF
-,few,TRBJ2-1,TRBV20-1,TGCAGTGCTAGTATGGGGGGAGCCAATGAGCAGTTCTTC,CSASMGGANEQFF
TRBD1,-,TRBJ2-7,TRBV27,TGTGCCAGCAGTCCGAGGGGACAGTCCTACGAGCAGTACTTC,CASSPRGQSYEQYF
TRBD1,few,TRBJ1-4,TRBV28,TGTGCCAGCAGTACCCGGACAGGGGCCCTGAAACTGTTTTTT,CASSTRTGALKLFF
TRBD2,few,TRBJ2-5,TRBV12-3/TRBV12-4,TGTGCCAGCAGTTATCCTAGCGGGGCCCAAGAGACCCAGTACTTC,CASSYPSGAQETQYF
TRBD2,few,TRBJ2-3,TRBV4-3,TGCGCCAGCAGCCAAGGGACTAGCGGGAGCACAGATACGCAGTATTTT,CASSQGTSGSTDTQYF
-,once,TRBJ1-5,TRBV7-9,TGTGCCAGCAGCTTAGGTCCTGGGAGCAATCACCCCCAGCATTTT,CASSLGPGSNHPQHF
TRBD2,few,TRBJ2-3,TRBV20-1,TGCAGTGCGGGAAGCGGGAGAAGCACAGATACGCAGTATTTT,CSAGSGRSTDTQYF
TRBD1,few,TRBJ1-2,TRBV3-1,TGTGCCAGCAGCCAAGAAGCCCAGGGGGCTCGGGGCTACACCTTC,CASSQEAQGARGYTF
-,few,TRBJ1-4,TRBV29-1,TGCAGCGTTGAAGATCTCGGTGAAAAACTGTTTTTT,CSVEDLGEKLFF
TRBD1,few,TRBJ2-7,TRBV5-1,TGCGCCAGCAGCTTGGGGACAGGGATAGCCTACGAGCAGTACTTC,CASSLGTGIAYEQYF
-,-,TRBJ2-5,TRBV20-1,TGCAGTGTAGGTCCTACAGGGCGAGAGACCCAGTACTTC,CSVGPTGRETQYF
-,-,TRBJ1-4,TRBV4-3,TGCGCCAGCAGCCAAGTGTGGGACGGGCCCGGGGGTGAAAAACTGTTTTTT,CASSQVWDGPGGEKLFF
TRBD2,few,TRBJ2-1,TRBV29-1,TGCAGCGCTGGACTAGCGGCCCTCTCCTACAATGAGCAGTTCTTC,CSAGLAALSYNEQFF
TRBD1,few,TRBJ1-2,TRBV7-9,TGTGCCAGCAGCTTACACCAGGGGGAAAACTATGGCTACACCTTC,CASSLHQGENYGYTF
-,few,TRBJ2-1,TRBV6-5,TGTGCCAGCAGTTACTCCCCTAGCGCAAACTACAATGAGCAGTTCTTC,CASSYSPSANYNEQFF
TRBD1,-,TRBJ1-2,TRBV30,TGTGCCTGGATTCCGGACAGGGAAAGTGGCTACACCTTC,CAWIPDRESGYTF
-,-,TRBJ2-5,TRBV5-5,TGTGCCAGCAGCCAAGTCCCCCCCCCACAAGAGACCCAGTACTTC,CASSQVPPPQETQYF
-,-,TRBJ1-2,TRBV29-1,TGCAGCACCGAATGGGGGCTTAGTGGCTACACCTTC,CSTEWGLSGYTF
-,-,TRBJ1-5,TRBV2,TGTGCCAGCCAGAGTGAGGGCAATCAGCCCCAGCATTTT,CASQSEGNQPQHF
-,few,TRBJ2-7,TRBV18,TGTGCCAGCTCACCCTCCTCCCTCGAGCAGTACTTC,CASSPSSLEQYF
TRBD2,few,TRBJ2-1,TRBV5-1,TGCGCCAGCAGCTCCCATCTAGCGGGAGCATACAATGAGCAGTTCTTC,CASSSHLAGAYNEQFF
-,few,TRBJ2-7,TRBV12-3/TRBV12-4,TGTGCCAGCAGTCCGTCCGGGTGGCCCGGAGAGCAGTACTTC,CASSPSGWPGEQYF
TRBD1,-,TRBJ2-7,TRBV4-3,TGCGCCAGCAGCCGGTGGACAGGGGCAGGGGGCTCCTACGAGCAGGACTTC,CASSRWTGAGGSYEQDF
-,few,TRBJ2-3,TRBV13,TGTGCCAGCAGCCCGGACCGGGACCCAAGAACGAGGACGCAGTATTTT,CASSPDRDPRTRTQYF
-,few,TRBJ1-4,TRBV27,TGTGCCAGCACCTCACGGGGGGGGCTTTTGACTAATGAAAAACTGCTTTTT,CASTSRGGLLTNEKLLF
TRBD1,few,TRBJ2-7,TRBV5-1,TGCGCCAGCACCTCCGGACAGGGGAAGGGAGAGCAGTACTTC,CASTSGQGKGEQYF
-,-,TRBJ1-2,TRBV3-1,TGTGCCAGCAGCCAAGTGGGCTATGGCTACACCTTC,CASSQVGYGYTF
-,few,TRBJ2-4,TRBV20-1,TGCAGTGCTGATAAAATTGGAACAGAAATAAAAGGGGGCAAAAACATTCAGTACTTC,CSADKIGTEIKGGKNIQYF
-,-,TRBJ2-7,TRBV6-5,TGTGCCAGCAGTTACTTTGCGGGCAGTGGGAGGTGGAACGAGCAGTACTTC,CASSYFAGSGRWNEQYF
-,few,TRBJ1-1,TRBV7-2,TGTGCCAGCAGCTTAGCGTGGGGGGAAGCTTTCTTT,CASSLAWGEAFF
-,-,TRBJ1-4,TRBV21-1,TGTGCCAGCAGCAAAGAAGTGGAAGAACCGGAAAAACTGTTTTTT,CASSKEVEEPEKLFF
-,many,TRBJ2-7,TRBV20-1,TGCAGTGTTAGTAAGGGTAGGAGTGACGAGCAGTACTTC,CSVSKGRSDEQYF
TRBD2,few,TRBJ2-3,TRBV29-1,TGCAGCGTTACCGCGGGAGTCGTTGATACGCAGTATTTT,CSVTAGVVDTQYF
TRBD1,few,TRBJ2-1,TRBV28,TGTGCCAGCGGCCAGGGGGCGATATCATTCTACAATGAGCAGTTCTTC,CASGQGAISFYNEQFF
-,-,TRBJ2-1,TRBV7-3,TGTGCCAGCAGCGCGGGGACTCCCCCTGAGCAGTTCTTC,CASSAGTPPEQFF
-,-,TRBJ1-2,TRBV7-9,TGTGCCAGCAGCTTAGTGGACAGCTATGGCTACACCTTC,CASSLVDSYGYTF
TRBD2,few,TRBJ2-3,TRBV12-3/TRBV12-4,TGTGCCAGCAGTTTAAACCCCGGGGGGGGGACAGATACGCAGTATTTT,CASSLNPGGGTDTQYF
-,few,TRBJ1-5,TRBV10-3,TGTGCCATCAGGTCGTCGGACAGACAGAATCAGCCCCAGCATTTT,CAIRSSDRQNQPQHF
-,-,TRBJ2-5,TRBV15,TGTGCCACCAGCTCTAGACAAAATTTGCACGAGACTCAGTACTTC,CATSSRQNLHETQYF
-,-,TRBJ1-2,TRBV6-2/TRBV6-3,TGTGCCAGCAGTTCCCCGCGGAAGGCACACTATGGCTACACCTTC,CASSSPRKAHYGYTF